Listed below are T cell receptor beta chains from one sample, sequenced in a study of T cell responses to AZD1222 COVID-19 vaccine. Profiled with immunoSEQ multiplex PCR; TCRdb holds only in-frame clones, not every one. The data show fewer than 130,000 clones, around 90% seen once. This sample comprised peripheral blood, obtained 28 days after the second AZD1222 dose. The source is an adult who received the AZD1222 COVID-19 vaccine. Each CDR3 is given without its conserved first and last residue.

v_gene | CDR3aa
TRBV6-5 | ASRQGNYGYT
TRBV11-1 | ASSATDNTEAF
TRBV7-2 | ASSGRQGLYEQY
TRBV21-1 | ASSRGRGKETQY
TRBV5-1 | ASSPGTLVKNIQY
TRBV24-1 | ATSDLPPSGNTIY
TRBV28 | ASTLGFGSGGRGANVLT
TRBV2 | ASSPGRPSVQPQH
TRBV4-2 | ASSQDRTRGSDTQY
TRBV5-8 | ASSLGYSTDTQY
TRBV2 | ASMAEYSGANVLT
TRBV6-6 | ASSPSGETGELF
TRBV19 | ASSAPGVDQQF
TRBV19 | ASSTGGSSDTQY
TRBV30 | AWSVEGRTEAF
TRBV11-2 | ASSLNTEAF